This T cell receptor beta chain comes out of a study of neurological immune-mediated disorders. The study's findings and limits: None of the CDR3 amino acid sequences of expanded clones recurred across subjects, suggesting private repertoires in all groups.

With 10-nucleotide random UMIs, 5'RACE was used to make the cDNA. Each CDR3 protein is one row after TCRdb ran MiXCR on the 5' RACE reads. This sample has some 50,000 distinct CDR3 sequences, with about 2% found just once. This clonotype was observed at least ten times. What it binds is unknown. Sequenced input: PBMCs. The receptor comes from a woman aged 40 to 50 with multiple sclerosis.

The CDR3 DNA is TGCGCCAGCACCTCGTACGAGGGGGAACCCTACGAGCAGTACTTC. It yields the protein CASTSYEGEPYEQYF. V and J are TRBV5-1 and TRBJ2-7, with D possibly being TRBD1 (6 bases). The germline V gene has CDR1 SGHRS and CDR2 YFSETQ. Trimming pared 6 bases from V and 2 bases from J, leaving 18 bases between. There are 15 residues in the CDR3.